The entry below describes one T cell receptor (beta chain). What it recognizes is unknown. Primers included in the PCR were 60 Vbeta and 13 Jbeta primers. Some clones are missing from TCRdb's copy, which holds only in-frame ones; the method was immunoSEQ multiplex PCR. The table shows some 91,000 clones, with roughly three quarters occurring only once. These data originate in a study of cytomegalovirus exposure and HLA in healthy donors. Findings of the study overall: CMV serostatus was the only immune exposure information that was available. Most of the CMV-associated TCR beta chains (in a later analysis) appeared to be HLA-restricted. Follow-up analysis found HLA locus-dependent TCR association rates, highest for DRB1 and lowest for HLA-C.

The germline V gene has CDR1 SGHVS and CDR2 FNYEAQ. Trimming removed 5 bases from V and 10 bases from J; junction bases left unmatched: 8. CDR3 length: 14 amino acids. The chain employs TRBV7-6 and TRBJ2-1; 10 bases line up with TRBD1. This receptor was taken from an older woman in good health and CMV-seronegative. Sequencing was carried out using PBMCs. This CDR3 is CASSLAGQGNEQFF. The CDR3 nucleotides read TGTGCCAGCAGCCTCGCGGGACAGGGGAACGAGCAGTTCTTC.